The sequence of this T cell receptor (beta chain) was determined in a study of blood T cells in healthy people across ages. Points from the study as a whole: There was a strong correlation between TCR beta diversity and naive T cell percentage. Whereas aged donors had fewer naive CD4+ cells, long-lived donors had more of them and higher diversity. Changes in expanded clonotypes were possibly confounded, as the CMV status of donors was unknown.

The CDR3 is 16 amino acids. V lost 1 base and J lost 6, with 16 bases in between. Alongside a J-beta primer mix, a sample-barcoded 5' primer served in a second PCR lasting 7 to 11 cycles. Every individual sample yielded 2.5 million or more paired-end reads (each containing CDR3). TCRdb reprocessed the 5' RACE reads via MiXCR and lists one record per CDR3 protein. This table holds 1.5 million to 2 million distinct CDR3 sequences, approximately 28% found once. The sample holds a few counts of this clonotype. Its target is not known. Sequenced material: blood. The chain carries TRBV12-3 or TRBV12-4 and TRBJ2-1; D may match TRBD1 or TRBD2 (5 bases each). The receptor's source is a woman in her thirties in good health. DNA for the CDR3: TGTGCCAGCAGTTTAGTCGGGGCGGGCTCGGGCAATGAGCAGTTCTTC. This codes for CASSLVGAGSGNEQFF.